One and the same sample provided the 17 T cell receptor beta chains below, sequenced in a study of beta chain features in type 1 diabetes. cDNA synthesis used the whole RNA isolate, giving expressed TCRB sequences. Clones were read by immunoSEQ multiplex PCR, and TCRdb kept only the in-frame ones, dropping some. Counted here are under 150,000 clones, less than 9% occurring once; the ten biggest clones make up about 1.5%. Sequencing was performed on central memory CD4+ T cells from blood. The receptors derive from a woman in her twenties or thirties in good health.

This clone turned up a few times. The chain uses TRBV7-2 and TRBJ1-5; D perhaps matches TRBD1 (6 bases). This CDR3 region has 15 residues. V dropped 2 bases and J dropped 3 bases, with 11 bases sitting between them. The V gene's germline CDR1 is SGHTA and CDR2 FQGNSA. CDR3 nucleotide sequence: TGTGCCAGCAGCTTATGGGGGGGGCCCAATCAGCCCCAGCATTTT. It translates to CASSLWGGPNQPQHF.

This sequence joins TRBV6-6 and TRBJ2-3; 7 bases align to TRBD2. Trimming took 6 bases from V and 4 from J; bases not matched to a gene: 7. Germline V CDR1 and CDR2: MNHNY, SVGAGI (reference sequence). This CDR3 region has 14 residues. CDR3 residues: CASRDRGVADTQYF. The CDR3 DNA reads TGTGCCAGCAGGGATCGGGGGGTTGCAGATACGCAGTATTTT.

The chain uses TRBV30 and TRBJ2-1, with 12 positions matching TRBD2. This CDR3 is built from 15 residues. Germline values: CDR1 GTSNPN, CDR2 SVGIG (reference sequence). Trimming at V came to 0 bases and at J to 8 bases, leaving 5 bases not matched to a gene. The CDR3 here is CAWSVGLAGRDEQFF. The CDR3 DNA follows: TGTGCCTGGAGTGTGGGACTAGCGGGTAGGGATGAGCAGTTCTTC.

The chain recombines TRBV7-2 with TRBJ2-1; D call uncertain. The V end was cut by 3 bases, the J end by 4 bases, with 7 bases between. The CDR3 consists of 13 residues. CDR1 is SGHTA, CDR2 FQGNSA, per germline. The CDR3 DNA is TGTGCCAGCAGCTTCGCGAGTTACAATGAGCAGTTCTTC. Translating gives CASSFASYNEQFF.

This clone came up once. This chain uses TRBV19 with TRBJ1-1; D call uncertain. The CDR3 contains 15 residues. The germline CDR1 and CDR2 sequences are LNHDA and SQIVND (reference sequence). V was shortened by 6 bases and J by 0 bases, with 14 bases between the two germline ends. The CDR3 nucleotides are TGTGCCAGTAGCCGGAAGGCGGAGGTGAACACTGAAGCTTTCTTT. Translation gives CASSRKAEVNTEAFF.

This clone showed up many times. The chain uses TRBV28 and TRBJ2-5; 7 bases are shared with TRBD1. Germline CDR1 is MDHEN and CDR2 is SYDVKM. After removal of 6 bases from V and 5 bases from J, the junction contained 18 bases not matched to a gene. The CDR3 spans 17 residues. DNA for the CDR3: TGTGCCAGCAGCCCTCTGACAGGGAGCGGATTTGACGAGACCCAGTACTTC. It encodes CASSPLTGSGFDETQYF.

The rearrangement links TRBV7-6 to TRBJ2-4; 7 nucleotides agree with TRBD1. The CDR3 runs to 16 residues. Germline trimming cut 5 bases from V and 0 bases from J; bases unmatched to any gene: 7. The germline gives CDR1 SGHVS, CDR2 FNYEAQ. The chain's CDR3 is CASSLGTDLAKNIQYF. In DNA, the CDR3 is TGTGCCAGCAGCCTCGGGACAGATCTAGCCAAAAACATTCAGTACTTC.

The chain uses TRBV19 and TRBJ2-1; 14 positions match TRBD2. Looked up from germline, CDR1 is LNHDA and CDR2 is SQIVND (reference sequence). The CDR3 sequence is 15 residues long. V was clipped by 5 bases and J by 7 bases; unmatched bases: 4. CDR3 bases: TGTGCCAGTAGTGTCGGGACTAGCGGGAGTAATGAGCAGTTCTTC. As protein: CASSVGTSGSNEQFF.

This clone showed up just a few times. This chain links TRBV14 with TRBJ2-4; D possibly corresponds to TRBD2 (7 bases). V was pared by 0 bases and J by 0 bases, with 12 bases between. This CDR3 spans 17 amino acids. Germline lookup yields CDR1 SGHDN and CDR2 FVKESK. The CDR3 coding sequence is TGTGCCAGCAGCCAAGACCCGGGGGGCTTAGCCAAAAACATTCAGTACTTC. Its translation: CASSQDPGGLAKNIQYF.

The chain is built from TRBV29-1 and TRBJ2-1; 9 bases line up with TRBD2. V dropped 6 bases and J dropped 10; count of bases not matched to a gene: 16. This CDR3 is built from 15 residues. Per germline, CDR1 SQVTM and CDR2 ANQGSEA. The chain's CDR3 is CSVGQTSGQPTEQFF. Here the CDR3 DNA reads TGCAGCGTCGGCCAGACTAGCGGACAGCCCACGGAGCAGTTCTTC.

At least ten counts were recorded for this clone. V is TRBV28 and J is TRBJ2-1, with D unresolved. Germline loops: CDR1 MDHEN, CDR2 SYDVKM. The CDR3 extends over 16 amino acids. V dropped 2 bases and J dropped 6 bases, with 17 bases sitting between them. DNA for the CDR3: TGTGCCAGCAGTTTACCTTATGAGCGTCTGCGCAATGAGCAGTTCTTC. Its protein is CASSLPYERLRNEQFF. The full variable domain, rest sourced from reference TRBV28 and TRBJ2-1, is DVKVTQSSRYLVKRTGEKVFLECVQDMDHENMFWYRQDPGLGLRLIYFSYDVKMKEKGDIPEGYSVSREKKERFSLILESASTNQTSMYLCASSLPYERLRNEQFFGPGTRLTVL.

This clone was detected a few times. The chain has TRBV30 and TRBJ1-5; no definite D call. V lost 0 bases and J 3 bases, leaving 3 bases between the germline ends. This CDR3 is 12 amino acids long. From germline, CDR1 is GTSNPN and CDR2 SVGIG (reference sequence). The CDR3 DNA reads as TGTGCCTGGAGTGTACACAATCAGCCCCAGCATTTT. It translates to CAWSVHNQPQHF.

The chain is built from TRBV18 and TRBJ2-1; TRBD2 matches at 12 bases. The V and J ends lost 0 bases and 8 bases, in that order; junction bases with no gene match: 5. The germline V gene encodes CDR1 KGHSH and CDR2 LQKENI. This CDR3 has 16 residues. CDR3 sequence (DNA): TGTGCCAGCTCACCACCCTCGACTAGCGGGAGTTATGAGCAGTTCTTC. Its translation: CASSPPSTSGSYEQFF.

This clone came up a few times. V is TRBV6-1 and J is TRBJ2-6; D ambiguous. CDR1 and CDR2 from the germline V gene are MNHNS and SASEGT. The CDR3 is 18 residues long. V lost 3 bases, J lost 0 bases, and 15 bases lay in between. The CDR3 reads CASSETPLQLSGANVLTF. In DNA, the CDR3 is TGTGCCAGCAGTGAGACCCCCCTACAGCTCTCTGGGGCCAACGTCCTGACTTTC.

The sample holds many counts of this clone. CDR3 residues: CAWSRTAGATWNTGELFF. The CDR3, as DNA: TGTGCCTGGAGTCGCACGGCAGGGGCGACATGGAACACCGGGGAGCTGTTTTTT. The rearrangement joins TRBV30 to TRBJ2-2; a possible D gene is TRBD1 (6 bases). This CDR3 has 18 residues. V was trimmed by 2 bases and J by 1 base, leaving 20 bases between them. The germline CDR1 and CDR2 sequences are GTSNPN and SVGIG (reference sequence).

This clone was found a few times. J is TRBJ1-4 and V is TRBV2; D gene uncertain. Germline assignment: CDR1 SNHLY and CDR2 FYNNEI. V was pared by 6 bases and J by 8 bases, with 13 bases between. The CDR3 has 13 residues. DNA for the CDR3: TGTGCCAGCAGGCTTTCCGAGCGCGAAAAACTGTTTTTT. Translated: CASRLSEREKLFF.

This clone was seen only a few times. The sample contains more than one DNA sequence encoding this CDR3. This chain uses TRBV11-2 with TRBJ2-5; 10 bases fit TRBD2. This CDR3 comprises 15 residues. The ends lost 1 base at V and 2 bases at J; junction bases unmatched: 1. Germline loops: CDR1 SGHAT, CDR2 FQNNGV. CDR3: CASSLGTSGQETQYF. DNA of the CDR3: TGTGCCAGCAGCTTAGGGACTAGCGGACAAGAGACCCAGTACTTC. The full variable domain, with the rest looked up from reference TRBV11-2 and TRBJ2-5, is EAGVAQSPRYKIIEKRQSVAFWCNPISGHATLYWYQQILGQGPKLLIQFQNNGVVDDSQLPKDRFSAERLKGVDSTLKIQPAKLEDSAVYLCASSLGTSGQETQYFGPGTRLLVL.